What follows are 17 T cell receptor beta chains derived from one specimen sequenced in a study of response to subunit inactivated influenza vaccine. TCRdb re-called the RT-PCR reads through MiXCR, storing one row per CDR3 protein. The sample has 800,000 or so distinct CDR3 sequences; 21% are singletons. Sequencing was performed on PBMCs from blood, taken 4 to 6 days after vaccination. The receptors come from a man aged 50 or older who received an inactivated influenza vaccine.

This clonotype has just a few counts. The chain combines TRBV5-1 with TRBJ2-1, with 11 bases fitting TRBD2. This CDR3 is 17 amino acids long. J lost 4 bases, V lost 4 bases, and 10 bases had no gene match. Per germline, CDR1 SGHRS and CDR2 YFSETQ. CDR3 sequence: CASSPGLAGGRYNEQFF. The CDR3, as DNA: TGCGCCAGCAGCCCAGGGCTAGCGGGGGGCCGATACAATGAGCAGTTCTTC.

The J gene is TRBJ2-1, the V gene TRBV28; 8 positions match TRBD2. The germline CDR1 and CDR2 sequences are MDHEN and SYDVKM. This CDR3 has 15 residues. The J segment lost 6 bases and the V segment lost 7 bases, leaving 11 bases of the junction unmatched. The CDR3 coding sequence is TGTGCCAGCACCCCTCAGCGGGAGTTACGCAATGAGCAGTTCTTC. It specifies CASTPQRELRNEQFF.

This clonotype was counted between two and nine times. This sequence joins TRBV6-1 and TRBJ2-7; TRBD1 agrees at 10 bases. The CDR3 runs to 14 residues. Germline CDR1 MNHNS, CDR2 SASEGT. V lost 6 bases and J lost 4; bases outside the gene matches: 6. CDR3 in amino acids: CASSSDRGGYEQYF. The CDR3, as DNA: TGTGCCAGCAGCTCGGACAGGGGGGGTTACGAGCAGTACTTC.

This clonotype has ten or more counts. This chain uses TRBV7-9 with TRBJ2-1; D gene uncertain. This CDR3 has 17 residues. The V gene's germline CDR1 is SEHNR and CDR2 FQNEAQ (reference sequence). The V end lost 4 bases, the J end lost 0 bases, and 16 bases lay between the germline ends. For the CDR3, the DNA is TGTGCCAGCAGCTCCAACGCCCGATGGGTCTCCTACAATGAGCAGTTCTTC. Amino acids: CASSSNARWVSYNEQFF. Together with reference TRBV7-9 and TRBJ2-1, the CDR3 gives the full variable domain: DTGVSQNPRHKITKRGQNVTFRCDPISEHNRLYWYRQTLGQGPEFLTYFQNEAQLEKSRLLSDRFSAERPKGSFSTLEIQRTEQGDSAMYLCASSSNARWVSYNEQFFGPGTRLTVL.

The V call is TRBV11-1, the J call TRBJ2-7, with D perhaps matching TRBD1 (6 bases). Germline lookup yields CDR1 SGHAT and CDR2 FQDESV (reference sequence). V was clipped by 4 bases and J by 3 bases, with 25 bases between them. The CDR3 sequence is 18 residues long. The CDR3 spells CASSSRTVRNRNFYEQYF. Written as DNA, the CDR3 is TGTGCCAGCAGCTCCCGGACAGTCCGCAACCGAAATTTCTACGAGCAGTACTTC.

This clonotype came up many times. V usage is TRBV7-9 and J usage is TRBJ1-1; 8 nucleotides match TRBD1. Germline V gene sequence: CDR1 SEHNR, CDR2 FQNEAQ (reference sequence). The trim removed 6 bases at V and 2 bases at J, leaving 5 bases unmatched. The CDR3 is 14 amino acids. This CDR3 is CASRLGQGNTEAFF. The CDR3 nucleotides are TGTGCCAGCAGACTCGGACAGGGCAACACTGAAGCTTTCTTT.

This chain joins TRBV6-1 and TRBJ1-4; D is undetermined. CDR3 length: 15 residues. Trimming cost V 7 bases and J 5 bases, with 17 bases left between them. Germline CDR1 reads MNHNS; CDR2 reads SASEGT. CDR3: CASNPRVPGNEKLFF. DNA for the CDR3: TGTGCCAGCAACCCCCGGGTACCGGGGAATGAAAAACTGTTTTTT.

The rearrangement uses TRBV24-1 and TRBJ2-1; D ambiguous. Trimming took off 1 base at V and 9 bases at J, with 9 bases between the two ends. In germline, CDR1 is KGHDR, CDR2 SFDVKD. This CDR3 is 13 amino acids long. The DNA for the CDR3 is TGTGCCACCAGTGATTTTTCAGGACGTGAGCAGTTCTTC. The encoded protein is CATSDFSGREQFF.

The chain has TRBV24-1 and TRBJ2-6; no clear D gene. Trimming stripped 2 bases from V and 2 bases from J, with 18 bases between. The CDR3 covers 19 residues. CDR1 is KGHDR and CDR2 is SFDVKD in the germline V gene. This CDR3 reads CATSDSVDKGIPGANVLTF. The CDR3 DNA sequence: TGTGCCACCAGTGATTCGGTAGACAAAGGTATACCTGGGGCCAACGTCCTGACTTTC.

This clonotype was seen more than once but under ten times. V gene TRBV29-1 combines with J gene TRBJ2-2; the D gene is possibly TRBD1 (7 bases). CDR3 length: 14 residues. Germline V CDR1 and CDR2: SQVTM, ANQGSEA. The ends were cut back, 3 bases at V and 7 bases at J, with 15 bases in the middle. For the CDR3, the DNA is TGCAGCGTTGATCAGGGGGGCGCCGGCGGGGAGCTGTTTTTT. It is translated as CSVDQGGAGGELFF.

This sequence joins TRBV29-1 and TRBJ2-1, with D uncertain. The CDR3 is 13 amino acids. V lost 3 bases, J lost 0 bases, and 6 bases lay in between. Germline V lookup: CDR1 SQVTM, CDR2 ANQGSEA. CDR3 region: CSVDSFSYNEQFF. DNA of the CDR3: TGCAGCGTTGACAGCTTCTCCTACAATGAGCAGTTCTTC.

This clonotype was recorded a few times. A single base separates this from a much larger clone, so it may be a read error. This sequence joins TRBV3-1 and TRBJ2-7, with 9 bases aligning to TRBD2. V lost 4 bases and J lost 3; bases outside the gene matches: 4. Germline CDR1 reads LGHDT; CDR2 reads YNNKEL (reference sequence). This CDR3 spans 14 amino acids. DNA for the CDR3: TGTGCCAGCAGCCGGGCTAGCGGGATCTACGAGCAGTACTTC. It codes for CASSRASGIYEQYF.

This clonotype was seen a handful of times. This rearrangement joins TRBV4-3 to TRBJ2-3; 8 bases fit TRBD2. Germline assignment: CDR1 LGHNA and CDR2 YSLEER. The CDR3 has 17 residues. The V segment lost 1 base and the J segment 0 bases; nucleotides outside the gene matches: 6. This chain's CDR3 is CASSQGGGSASTDTQYF. DNA of the CDR3: TGCGCCAGCAGCCAAGGCGGGGGGTCTGCTAGCACAGATACGCAGTATTTT.

The chain has TRBV4-1 and TRBJ2-3; TRBD2 matches at 7 bases. The CDR3 length is 17 residues. Per germline, CDR1 MGHRA and CDR2 YSYEKL. J was trimmed by 2 bases and V by 3 bases; bases with no gene match: 11. CDR3 residues: CASSHPVPRLATDTQYF. For the CDR3, the DNA is TGCGCCAGCAGCCATCCTGTACCCCGACTAGCCACAGATACGCAGTATTTT.

As DNA, the CDR3 is TGTGCCAGCAGCCAACGTCAGGGTGGCTATGGCTACACCTTC. Translating gives CASSQRQGGYGYTF. The gene calls are TRBV14 and TRBJ1-2; D might be TRBD1 (5 bases). The V gene lost 2 bases and the J gene lost 4 bases, with 11 bases spanning the gap. This CDR3 comprises 14 residues. CDR1 and CDR2 (germline): SGHDN, FVKESK.

In its sample, this clonotype was seen a few times. CDR3 DNA sequence: TGCAGCTCGGCCGAGGTGGCCCGAGATTCTCAGTTCTTC. It codes for CSSAEVARDSQFF. This sequence joins TRBV29-1 and TRBJ2-1; no reliable D call. Per the germline V gene, CDR1 is SQVTM and CDR2 is ANQGSEA. This CDR3 is built from 13 residues. Trimming cost V 8 bases and J 13 bases, with 24 bases left between them.

This clonotype was seen ten or more times. The chain combines TRBV6-5 with TRBJ2-7; D remains unclear. Trimming left V 3 bases short and J 7 bases short, with 16 bases between. There are 14 residues in the CDR3. Germline lookup yields CDR1 MNHEY and CDR2 SVGAGI. CDR3 bases: TGTGCCAGCAGTTATTCGGCCCGGGTTGGGGAGCAGTACTTC. This gives the protein CASSYSARVGEQYF.